This record covers a single TCR beta chain. This specimen belongs to a study of blood T cell repertoires in COVID-19. Study-wide background: Both acute and convalescent COVID-19 samples were obtained from the United States, Italy and Spain. Nucleic acid was either cDNA or gDNA, and it came from T cells, B-cell-depleted T cells, or PBMCs.

Study processing details: By means of reference gene primer amplification, nucleated cell counts were estimated. The repertoire was sequenced with immunoSEQ multiplex PCR; TCRdb's copy has only in-frame clones and lacks some. V, J and clone size are those of that table, while D and trimming were read from the DNA. The sample contains under 85,000 clones, more than 60% of which appear only once. The CDR3 covers 14 residues. Per the germline V gene, CDR1 is SGHVS and CDR2 is FQNEAQ. V was pared by 8 bases and J by 0 bases, with 11 bases between. The J gene is TRBJ1-3, the V gene TRBV7-8; D ambiguous. This sequence originates from a human donor in a cohort sampled during active COVID-19. The sequenced sample consisted of peripheral blood. Written as DNA, the CDR3 is TGTGCCAGCGGTTTAGTGAGCTCTGGAAACACCATATATTTT. Protein sequence: CASGLVSSGNTIYF. Using reference TRBV7-8 and TRBJ1-3 for the parts outside the CDR3, the full variable domain is GAGVSQSPRYKVAKRGQDVALRCDPISGHVSLFWYQQALGQGPEFLTYFQNEAQLDKSGLPSDRFFAERPEGSVSTLKIQRTQQEDSAVYLCASGLVSSGNTIYFGEGSWLTVV.